These T cell receptor beta chains were read from a single sample in a study of OX40 agonist ivuxolimab in advanced cancers. Clones were sequenced by immunoSEQ multiplex PCR, and TCRdb holds only the in-frame ones, with some missing. The sample holds some 86,000 clones; about 91% are singletons and the top ten take about 6.6%. The sample in question was CD4+ or CD8+ T cells sorted from blood, obtained in a trial of the OX40 agonist ivuxolimab. Source of these receptors: an adult with an advanced solid tumor such as melanoma, head and neck, liver or kidney cancer. Both conserved end residues are part of each CDR3. The order of the fields is J gene, clone size, D gene, V gene, CDR3 protein, CDR3 DNA. The D gene is left open where the match is weak. Where a row states a size, it is once, few, many or the class of an expanded clone; other rows omit it.

TRBJ1-1	.	TRBD1	TRBV10-3	CAISGIGQGGTEAFF	TGTGCCATCAGTGGGATCGGGCAGGGGGGCACTGAAGCTTTCTTT
TRBJ2-7	.	.	TRBV9	CASSPRSTNAYEQYF	TGTGCCAGCAGCCCGAGGTCGACTAACGCCTACGAGCAGTACTTC
TRBJ1-1	.	.	TRBV5-7	CASSWKREEAFF	TGTGCCAGCAGCTGGAAGCGGGAGGAAGCTTTCTTT
TRBJ1-5	once	.	TRBV18	CASSPGSNQPQHF	TGTGCCAGCTCCCCAGGCAGCAATCAGCCCCAGCATTTT
TRBJ1-2	.	.	TRBV11-2	CASSLGSSLYGYTF	TGTGCCAGCAGCTTAGGGAGCTCGCTTTATGGCTACACCTTC
TRBJ1-2	.	TRBD1	TRBV27	CASWKRGKTGEIWGYTF	TGTGCCAGCTGGAAGAGGGGTAAAACAGGGGAAATTTGGGGCTACACCTTC
TRBJ2-5	.	.	TRBV7-6	CASSSASIGDIQETQYF	TGTGCCAGCAGCTCAGCCTCGATAGGGGACATCCAAGAGACCCAGTACTTC
TRBJ2-5	.	.	TRBV5-1	CASSLDFPGETQYF	TGCGCCAGCAGCTTGGACTTCCCTGGGGAGACCCAGTACTTC
TRBJ1-1	.	.	TRBV19	CASRTLGQNTEAFF	TGTGCCAGTAGGACACTAGGACAGAACACTGAAGCTTTCTTT
TRBJ1-4	.	.	TRBV27	CATGGIGEKLFF	TGTGCCACGGGAGGTATCGGTGAAAAACTGTTTTTT
TRBJ2-7	.	TRBD1	TRBV19	CASSPTGTGAYEQYF	TGTGCCAGTAGTCCTACCGGGACAGGAGCCTACGAGCAGTACTTC
TRBJ2-1	.	TRBD1	TRBV2	CASSAAGGMCFF	TGTGCCAGCAGCGCTGCAGGGGGAATGTGTTTCTTC
TRBJ2-7	.	.	TRBV11-3	CASSPTGGEQYF	TGTGCCAGCAGCCCCACTGGGGGCGAGCAGTACTTC
TRBJ1-2	.	TRBD1	TRBV27	CASSLSGQIYGYTF	TGTGCCAGCAGTTTATCGGGACAGATCTATGGCTACACCTTC
TRBJ1-2	.	TRBD1	TRBV5-1	CASSLNRGRYGYTF	TGCGCCAGCAGCTTAAACAGGGGTCGGTATGGCTACACCTTC
TRBJ1-1	.	.	TRBV7-3	CASSRRDGDTEAFF	TGTGCCAGCAGCCGCCGGGACGGGGACACTGAAGCTTTCTTT